The present T cell receptor beta chain was sequenced within a study of blood T cell repertoires in COVID-19. In the study overall: PBMCs, B-cell-depleted T cells, or T cells were the source of the cDNA or gDNA that made up the material.

The authors' processing: From reference gene primer amplification, estimates of nucleated cell counts were derived. Sequencing used immunoSEQ multiplex PCR; TCRdb keeps in-frame clones, though not all of them. Clone size and the V and J calls come from that table; the DNA yielded D and trimming. The table records some 300,000 clones, 88% of them present only once. There are 16 residues in the CDR3. The V end lost 1 base, the J end lost 0 bases, and 9 bases lay between the germline ends. Germline CDR1 and CDR2: SGHTA and FQGNSA. The receptor's source is a woman in her thirties who had recovered from COVID-19. The sample was PBMCs or T cells enriched from blood (not recorded which). This chain links TRBV7-2 with TRBJ2-2, with D possibly being TRBD1 (5 bases). CDR3 sequence: CASSLGQGSNTGELFF. CDR3 nucleotide sequence: TGTGCCAGCAGCTTAGGTCAGGGATCGAACACCGGGGAGCTGTTTTTT.